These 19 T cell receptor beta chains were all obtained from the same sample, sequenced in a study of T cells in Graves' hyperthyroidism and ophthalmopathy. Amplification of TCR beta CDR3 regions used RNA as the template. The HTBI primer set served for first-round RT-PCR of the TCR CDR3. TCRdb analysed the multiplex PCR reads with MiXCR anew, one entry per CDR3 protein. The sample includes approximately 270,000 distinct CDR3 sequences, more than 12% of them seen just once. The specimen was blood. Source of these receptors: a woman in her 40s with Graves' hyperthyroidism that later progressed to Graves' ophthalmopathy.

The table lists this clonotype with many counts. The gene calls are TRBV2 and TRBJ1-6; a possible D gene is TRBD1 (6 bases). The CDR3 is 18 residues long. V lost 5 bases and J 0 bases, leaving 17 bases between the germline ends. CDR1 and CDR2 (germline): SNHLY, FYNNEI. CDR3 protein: CASSPRGQTSSYNSPLHF. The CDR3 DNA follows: TGTGCCAGCAGTCCCCGTGGACAGACGAGCTCCTATAATTCACCCCTCCACTTT.

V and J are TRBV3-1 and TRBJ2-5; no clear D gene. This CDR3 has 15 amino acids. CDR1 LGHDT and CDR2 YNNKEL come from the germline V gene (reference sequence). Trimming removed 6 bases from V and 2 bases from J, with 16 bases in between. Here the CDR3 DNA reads TGTGCCAGCAGTTTCCGTAGTAGACTTCAAGAGACCCAGTACTTC. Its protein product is CASSFRSRLQETQYF.

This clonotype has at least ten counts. The CDR3 nucleotides read TGTGCCAGTTCGGGGGCCTCCTACGAGCAGTACTTC. It encodes CASSGASYEQYF. The chain carries TRBV27 and TRBJ2-7, with D possibly called TRBD1 or TRBD2 (6 bases each). The CDR3 is 12 residues long. Germline V gene lookup returns CDR1 MNHEY and CDR2 SMNVEV (reference sequence). Trimming pared 9 bases from V and 0 bases from J, leaving 9 bases between.

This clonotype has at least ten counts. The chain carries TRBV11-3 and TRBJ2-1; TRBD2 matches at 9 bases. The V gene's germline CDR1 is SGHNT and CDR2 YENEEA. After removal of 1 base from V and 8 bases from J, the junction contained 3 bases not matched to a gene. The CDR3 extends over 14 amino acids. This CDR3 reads CASSLGSGSYEQFF. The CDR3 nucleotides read TGTGCCAGCAGCTTAGGTAGCGGGAGCTATGAGCAGTTCTTC.

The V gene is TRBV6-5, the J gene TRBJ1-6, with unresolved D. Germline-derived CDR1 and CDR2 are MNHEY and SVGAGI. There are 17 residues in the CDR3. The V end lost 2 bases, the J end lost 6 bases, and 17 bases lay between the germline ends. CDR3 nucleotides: TGTGCCAGCAGTTACCCGGGTTTTGGGTCTTCTAATTCACCCCTCCACTTT. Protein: CASSYPGFGSSNSPLHF.

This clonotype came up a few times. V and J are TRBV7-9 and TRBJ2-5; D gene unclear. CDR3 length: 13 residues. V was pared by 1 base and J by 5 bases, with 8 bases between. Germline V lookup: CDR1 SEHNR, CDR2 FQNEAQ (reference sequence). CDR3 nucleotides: TGTGCCAGCAGCTTAGGTACTCGGGAGACCCAGTACTTC. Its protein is CASSLGTRETQYF.

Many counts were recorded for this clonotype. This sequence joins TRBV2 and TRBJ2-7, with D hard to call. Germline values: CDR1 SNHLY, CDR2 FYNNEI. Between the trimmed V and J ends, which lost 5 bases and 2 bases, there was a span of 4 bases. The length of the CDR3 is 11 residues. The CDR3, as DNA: TGTGCCAGCAGTCTAACCTACGAGCAGTACTTC. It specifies CASSLTYEQYF.

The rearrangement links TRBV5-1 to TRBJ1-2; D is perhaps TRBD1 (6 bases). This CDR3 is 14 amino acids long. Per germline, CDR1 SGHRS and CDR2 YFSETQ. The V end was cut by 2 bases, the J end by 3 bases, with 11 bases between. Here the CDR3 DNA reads TGCGCCAGCAGCTTTAACAGGGTTGACTATGGCTACACCTTC. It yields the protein CASSFNRVDYGYTF.

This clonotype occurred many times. In DNA, the CDR3 is TGCGCGACGAAGCGGGAGATGGGAGAGACCCAGTACTTC. Translation gives CATKREMGETQYF. This sequence joins TRBV10-1 and TRBJ2-5, with 8 nucleotides matching TRBD2. Germline V gene lookup returns CDR1 WNHNN and CDR2 SYGVQD (reference sequence). CDR3 size: 13 residues.

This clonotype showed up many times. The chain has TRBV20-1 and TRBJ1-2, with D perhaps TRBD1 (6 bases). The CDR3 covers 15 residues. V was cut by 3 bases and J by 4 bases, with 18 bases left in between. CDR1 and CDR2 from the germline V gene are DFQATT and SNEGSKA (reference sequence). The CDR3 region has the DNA TGCAGTGCTAGGGGTGCGGGACAATTATTCTATGGCTACACCTTC. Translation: CSARGAGQLFYGYTF.

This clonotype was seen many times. The CDR3 DNA is TGTGCCAGCAGCGCATCTAGCGGGAGTTCTTATTGGTCCTACAATGAGCAGTTCTTC. It codes for CASSASSGSSYWSYNEQFF. The chain has TRBV11-3 and TRBJ2-1; 10 bases match TRBD2. The trim removed 5 bases at V and 1 base at J, leaving 14 bases unmatched. The CDR3 has 19 amino acids. Germline CDR1 reads SGHNT; CDR2 reads YENEEA.

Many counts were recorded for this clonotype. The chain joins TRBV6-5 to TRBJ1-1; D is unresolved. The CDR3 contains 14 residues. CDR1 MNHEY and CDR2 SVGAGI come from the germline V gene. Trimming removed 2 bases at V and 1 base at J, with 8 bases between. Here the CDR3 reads CASSYDAENTEAFF. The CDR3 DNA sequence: TGTGCCAGCAGTTACGATGCTGAGAACACTGAAGCTTTCTTT.

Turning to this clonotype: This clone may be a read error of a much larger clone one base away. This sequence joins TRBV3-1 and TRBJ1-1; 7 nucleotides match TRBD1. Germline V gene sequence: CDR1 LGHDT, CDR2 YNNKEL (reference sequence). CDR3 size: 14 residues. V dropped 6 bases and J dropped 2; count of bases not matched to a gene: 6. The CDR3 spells CASSTGTDNTEAFF. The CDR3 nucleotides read TGTGCCAGCAGTACCGGGACAGATAACACTGAAGCTTTCTTT.

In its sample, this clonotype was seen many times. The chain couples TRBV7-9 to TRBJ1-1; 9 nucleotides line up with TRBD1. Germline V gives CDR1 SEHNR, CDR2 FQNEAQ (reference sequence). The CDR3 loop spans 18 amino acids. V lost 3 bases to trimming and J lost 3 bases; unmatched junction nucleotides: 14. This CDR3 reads CASSFWTGEYQRYTEAFF. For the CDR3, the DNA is TGTGCCAGCAGCTTCTGGACAGGGGAATATCAAAGGTACACTGAAGCTTTCTTT. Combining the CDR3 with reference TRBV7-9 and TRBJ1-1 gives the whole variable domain DTGVSQNPRHKITKRGQNVTFRCDPISEHNRLYWYRQTLGQGPEFLTYFQNEAQLEKSRLLSDRFSAERPKGSFSTLEIQRTEQGDSAMYLCASSFWTGEYQRYTEAFFGQGTRLTVV.

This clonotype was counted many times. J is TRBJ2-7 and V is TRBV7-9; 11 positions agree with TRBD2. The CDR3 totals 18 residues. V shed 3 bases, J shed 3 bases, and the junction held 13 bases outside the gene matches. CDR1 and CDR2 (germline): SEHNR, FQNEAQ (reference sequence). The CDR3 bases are TGTGCCAGCAGCTTGTGGGGACTAGCGGAAACAGGCGGCTACGAGCAGTACTTC. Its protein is CASSLWGLAETGGYEQYF.

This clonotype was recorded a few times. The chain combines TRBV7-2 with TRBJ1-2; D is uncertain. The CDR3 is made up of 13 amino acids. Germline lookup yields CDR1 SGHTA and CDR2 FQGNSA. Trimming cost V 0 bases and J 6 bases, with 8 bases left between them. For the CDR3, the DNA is TGTGCCAGCAGCTTAGCGGTACCCGATGGCTACACCTTC. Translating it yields CASSLAVPDGYTF.

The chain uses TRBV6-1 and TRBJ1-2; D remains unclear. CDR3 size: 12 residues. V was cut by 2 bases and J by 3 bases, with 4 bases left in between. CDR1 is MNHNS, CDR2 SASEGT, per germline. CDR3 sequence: CASSELDYGYTF. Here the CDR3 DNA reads TGTGCCAGCAGTGAATTAGACTATGGCTACACCTTC.

The CDR3 DNA reads TGTGCCAGCAGCCCAGTTGGTCTTTTGTACCAAGAGACCCAGTACTTC. Its translation is CASSPVGLLYQETQYF. V is TRBV7-6 and J is TRBJ2-5; the D is unclear. Trimming took off 5 bases at V and 0 bases at J, with 16 bases between the two ends. The CDR3 is 16 amino acids. Germline V CDR1 and CDR2: SGHVS, FNYEAQ.

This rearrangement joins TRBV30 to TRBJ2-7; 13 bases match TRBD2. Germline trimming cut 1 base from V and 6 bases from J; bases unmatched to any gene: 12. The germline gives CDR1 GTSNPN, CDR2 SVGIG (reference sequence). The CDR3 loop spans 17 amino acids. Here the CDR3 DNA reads TGTGCCTGGAGTGCAGGAGACGGACTAGCGGGAGAAACCGAGCAGTACTTC. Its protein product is CAWSAGDGLAGETEQYF.